This T cell receptor (beta chain) emerged from a study of control samples from healthy donors and cancer patients. Assay: immunoSEQ multiplex PCR; the TCRdb copy retains only in-frame clones and omits some. The data contain 40,000 to 55,000 clones, approximately 89% of them singletons. V lost 0 bases and J 4 bases, leaving 9 bases between the germline ends. The CDR3 spans 14 residues. Germline CDR1 is SGHAT and CDR2 is FQNNGV. The material sequenced was PBMCs. This sequence originates from a man aged 35-49 years with colorectal cancer. The rearrangement links TRBV11-2 to TRBJ1-2; a possible D gene is TRBD1 (5 bases). This CDR3 is CASSLERGSYGYTF. Written as DNA, the CDR3 is TGTGCCAGCAGCTTAGAAAGGGGAAGCTATGGCTACACCTTC. The full variable domain, its missing parts supplied by reference TRBV11-2 and TRBJ1-2, is EAGVAQSPRYKIIEKRQSVAFWCNPISGHATLYWYQQILGQGPKLLIQFQNNGVVDDSQLPKDRFSAERLKGVDSTLKIQPAKLEDSAVYLCASSLERGSYGYTFGSGTRLTVV.